These T cell receptor beta chains were read from a single sample in a study of CD8+ T cells in alopecia areata. Here immunoSEQ multiplex PCR was the method, and the copy in TCRdb shows in-frame clones only, minus some. Of about 170,000 clones in the sample, 58% were seen once. The sample was CD4+ T cells sorted from blood, taken at approximately week 56, from a patient treated with tofacitinib. The receptors originated from a human donor with alopecia areata. The CDR3 runs from the conserved cysteine through the conserved F or W. A D gene is named only where the DNA matches it firmly. Some rows have no size entry. The others give once, few or many, or a class for an expanded clone.

TRBV2,TRBJ2-2,NA,NA,TGTGCCAGCAGTGAGCTGGGGGGCCGGACCGGGGAGCTGTTTTTT,CASSELGGRTGELFF
TRBV29-1,TRBJ1-1,NA,few,TGCAGCGTTGAAGCGCAGGGGAGCACTGAAGCTTTCTTT,CSVEAQGSTEAFF
TRBV29-1,TRBJ2-2,NA,NA,TGCAGCGTTGATGGGGGGAACACCGGGGAGCTGTTTTTT,CSVDGGNTGELFF
TRBV18,TRBJ2-2,TRBD1,NA,TGTGCCAGCTCACCACCGATGACAGGGGACACCGGGGAGCTGTTTTTT,CASSPPMTGDTGELFF
TRBV7-9,TRBJ2-5,NA,NA,TGTGCCAGCAGCAGCCCAGGGAGGCAAGAGACCCAGTACTTC,CASSSPGRQETQYF
TRBV4-1,TRBJ1-5,NA,once,TGCGCCAGCAGCCAAGATTTCCAGGGGCCCCAGCATTTT,CASSQDFQGPQHF
TRBV29-1,TRBJ1-4,NA,few,TGCAGCGTTGCGACAAGACATAATGAAAAACTGTTTTTT,CSVATRHNEKLFF
TRBV5-1,TRBJ2-3,TRBD1,NA,TGCGCCAGCAGCTTACTGCAGGGGGCGCAGGGCACAGATACGCAGTATTTT,CASSLLQGAQGTDTQYF
TRBV29-1,TRBJ2-3,TRBD2,NA,TGCAGCGTCCGGACTAGCGGTAGCACAGATACGCAGTATTTT,CSVRTSGSTDTQYF
TRBV30,TRBJ1-6,NA,NA,TGTGCCTGGAGTGTCGGGCTCCGAGACAATTCACCCCTCCACTTT,CAWSVGLRDNSPLHF
TRBV15,TRBJ1-3,NA,NA,TGTGCCACCAGCAGAGATGCAGGGGCGAGCTCTGGAAACACCATATATTTT,CATSRDAGASSGNTIYF
TRBV30,TRBJ2-1,TRBD1,NA,TGTGCCTGGAGTGTACGGGGACAGAACAATGAGCAGTTCTTC,CAWSVRGQNNEQFF
TRBV29-1,TRBJ1-2,TRBD1,few,TGCAGCGTCCGCCGGGACAGCAACTATGGCTACACCTTC,CSVRRDSNYGYTF
TRBV7-6,TRBJ2-3,TRBD2,NA,TGTGCCAGCAGCCATCTAGCGGGGGGGACGGATACGCAGTATTTT,CASSHLAGGTDTQYF
TRBV2,TRBJ2-7,TRBD2,NA,TGTGCCAGCAGTCTCGGACTAGCGGGGGGCGCCTACGAGCAGTACTTC,CASSLGLAGGAYEQYF
TRBV10-3,TRBJ1-4,TRBD1,few,TGTGCCAGTGGGACGGGACAGGGGGCCTCCAATGAAAAACTGTTTTTT,CASGTGQGASNEKLFF
TRBV5-5,TRBJ2-1,NA,NA,TGTGCCAGCAGCCCCCCCGGGACCAATGAGCAGTTCTTC,CASSPPGTNEQFF
TRBV4-1,TRBJ1-2,TRBD1,NA,TGCGCCAGCAGCCCGTTAGTGGGACAGAACTATGGCTACACCTTC,CASSPLVGQNYGYTF
TRBV20-1,TRBJ2-4,NA,once,TGCAGTGCTGGCCTAGGGGACATTCAGTACTTC,CSAGLGDIQYF
TRBV19,TRBJ1-5,NA,NA,TGTGCCAGTAGTTTGGCGGACGATCAGCCCCAGCATTTT,CASSLADDQPQHF
TRBV5-1,TRBJ1-1,NA,NA,TGCGCCAGCAGCGGGGGACACTTGAACACTGAAGCTTTCTTT,CASSGGHLNTEAFF
TRBV29-1,TRBJ2-5,NA,NA,TGCAGCGCCCCAGGGGGGGACGGACTAGCAGAAGAGACCCAGTACTTC,CSAPGGDGLAEETQYF
TRBV11-3,TRBJ2-7,TRBD1,NA,TGTGCCAGTGGGACAGGGTACGAGCAGTACTTC,CASGTGYEQYF
TRBV19,TRBJ1-5,TRBD1,NA,TGTGCCAGCTGGGACAGGGGCAATCAGCCCCAGCATTTT,CASWDRGNQPQHF
TRBV10-3,TRBJ2-2,TRBD2,NA,TGTGCCATCACGCAGGGAGGGACCGGGGAGCTGTTTTTT,CAITQGGTGELFF
TRBV30,TRBJ2-1,TRBD1,few,TGTGCCTGGAGCAGGGGACAGGGGGCCTTCAATGAGCAGTTCTTC,CAWSRGQGAFNEQFF